This TCR beta chain emerged from a study of shared clonotypes between healthy human individuals. Study outcomes and limitations: An expected dependence of interdonor clonotype sharing on sequencing depth was noted.

The CDR3 is made up of 18 amino acids. In germline, CDR1 is LNHDA, CDR2 SQIVND (reference sequence). The V and J ends lost 3 bases and 5 bases, in that order; junction bases with no gene match: 15. Of note for this clone: The antigen is unknown.

Sequencing was at deep level. Some clones are missing from TCRdb's copy, which holds only in-frame ones; the method was immunoSEQ multiplex PCR. The table has approximately 500,000 clones, 79% seen once. This clonotype was obtained from a woman between 40 and 50 years old in good health. Some clones in this sample may be carry-over from other donors' samples. The specimen was PBMCs. The V call is TRBV19, the J call TRBJ2-5; 10 nucleotides line up with TRBD2. CDR3: CASSIIPQLAGGWETQYF. Here the CDR3 DNA reads TGTGCCAGTAGTATCATCCCTCAATTAGCGGGAGGTTGGGAGACCCAGTACTTC.